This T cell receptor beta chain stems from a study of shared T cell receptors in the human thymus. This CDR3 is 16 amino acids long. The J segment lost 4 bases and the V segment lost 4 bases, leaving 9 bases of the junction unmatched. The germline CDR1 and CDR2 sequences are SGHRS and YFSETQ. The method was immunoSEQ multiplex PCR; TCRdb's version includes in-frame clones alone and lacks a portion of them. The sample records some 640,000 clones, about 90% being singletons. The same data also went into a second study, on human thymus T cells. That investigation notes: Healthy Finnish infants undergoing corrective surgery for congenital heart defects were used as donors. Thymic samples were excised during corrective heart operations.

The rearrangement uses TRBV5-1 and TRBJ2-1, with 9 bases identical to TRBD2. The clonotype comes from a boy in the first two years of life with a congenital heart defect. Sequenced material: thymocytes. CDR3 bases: TGCGCCAGCAGCCCTAGCGGGAACGGCTTTTACAATGAGCAGTTCTTC. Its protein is CASSPSGNGFYNEQFF.